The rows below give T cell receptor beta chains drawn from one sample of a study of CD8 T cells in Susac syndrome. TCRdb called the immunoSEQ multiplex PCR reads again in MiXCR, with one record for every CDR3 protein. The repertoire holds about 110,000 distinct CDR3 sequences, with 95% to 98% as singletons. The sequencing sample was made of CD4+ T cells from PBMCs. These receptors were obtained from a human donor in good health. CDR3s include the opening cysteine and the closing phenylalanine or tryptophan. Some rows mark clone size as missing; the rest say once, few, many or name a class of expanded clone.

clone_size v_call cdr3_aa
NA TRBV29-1 CSVVGVGFTGELFF
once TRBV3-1 CASSQERFEQYF
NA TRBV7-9 CASSLDGTGNQPQHF
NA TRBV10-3 CAISEGWNGYTF
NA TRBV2 CASSGDLGELFF
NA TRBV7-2 CASSLGSMETQYF
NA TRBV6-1 CASILDRNTEAFF
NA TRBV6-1 CASTPGGNNNQPQHF
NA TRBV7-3 CASSLNPPRQVSSGANVLTF
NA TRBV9 CASTSGSSYNEQFF
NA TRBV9 CASSVREVNYGYTF
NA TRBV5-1 CASSLEGVGGYNEQFF
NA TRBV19 CASAQGAGANVLTF
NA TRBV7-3 CASRDLTDPAREQYF
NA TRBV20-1 CSARDFGQLNIQYF
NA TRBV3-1 CASSQWGQGILKETQYF
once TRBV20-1 CSARVPTVADTQYF
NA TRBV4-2 CASSQATSGSGNEQFF
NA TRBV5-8 CASSRNSGTDNNEQFF
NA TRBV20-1 CSASGTDTQYF